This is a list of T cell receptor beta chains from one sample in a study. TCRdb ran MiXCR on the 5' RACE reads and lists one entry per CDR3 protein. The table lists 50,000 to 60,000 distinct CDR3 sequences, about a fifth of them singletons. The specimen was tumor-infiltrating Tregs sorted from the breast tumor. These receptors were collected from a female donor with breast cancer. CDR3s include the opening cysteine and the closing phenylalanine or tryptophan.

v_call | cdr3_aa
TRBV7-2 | CASSLKGGGDTDTQYF
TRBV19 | CASSQDRGPGNEQFF
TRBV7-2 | CASSLWEGLYGYTF
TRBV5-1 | CASSLDGPDEQYF
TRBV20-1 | CSASFVVAAEETQYF
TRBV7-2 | CASSRLSGAGTDTQYF
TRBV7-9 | CASRLRGTANEKLFF
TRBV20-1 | CSATNGGGTGSYEQYF
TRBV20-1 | CSAKNSGRSYNEQFF
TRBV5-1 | CASSLSTGAREQYF
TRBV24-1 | CATSPGLGLETQYF
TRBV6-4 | CASSEAPLGTQYF
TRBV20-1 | CSARVGTEAFF
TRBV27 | CASSKTGTGGFF
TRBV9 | CASSPGFDDEQFF
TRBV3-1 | CASSQAGGQFF
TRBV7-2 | CASSPGTEETQYF
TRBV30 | CAWRRGEQVNYEQYF
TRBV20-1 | CSASASGSTSSEQYF
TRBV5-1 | CASSLNGPMNTEAFF
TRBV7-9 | CASHMVRGSGELFF
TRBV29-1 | CSVAGVATGDTQYF
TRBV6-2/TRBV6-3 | CASRSGSYEQYF
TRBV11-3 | CASSPPAANGQFF
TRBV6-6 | CASSRETGIEKLFF
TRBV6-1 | CASIEGTGGNYGYTF
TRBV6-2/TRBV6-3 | CASKKERTSSYEQYF
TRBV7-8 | CASSLLRDTGELFF
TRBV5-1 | CASSLAPQPGELFF
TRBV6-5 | CASSYSSTRVRYNEQFF
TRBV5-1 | CASSLGQGGDTQYF
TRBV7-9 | CASSLVVRGPETQYF
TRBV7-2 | CASSLTPQGHLFF
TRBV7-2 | CASSRSGQATGELFF
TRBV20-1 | CSARPSAGTEINYGYTF
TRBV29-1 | CSVTGQSQDTQYF
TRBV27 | CATRNAGQGSYGYTF
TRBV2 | CASSGTGSYEQYF
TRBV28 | CASSSLNQPQHF
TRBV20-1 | CSARLTAMNTEAFF
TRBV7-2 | CASSLGGLAGVTQYF